The rows below give T cell receptor beta chains drawn from one sample of a study of blood T cell repertoires in COVID-19. TCRdb's table, derived via immunoSEQ multiplex PCR, lists solely in-frame clones and lacks some. In the table there are 60,000 or so clones, nearly 90% of which are singletons. Sequences were obtained from peripheral blood. The receptors were sampled from a man aged 55 to 70 with active COVID-19. Each CDR3 is given with its conserved first and last residue. A D gene is named only where the DNA matches it firmly. Size tells how often a clone was seen (once, few, many) or the class of an expanded clone, and some rows leave it out.

D gene | J gene | V gene | clone size | CDR3 DNA | CDR3 protein
- | TRBJ1-5 | TRBV18 | - | TGTGCCAGCTCACCTCTAGATAGCAATCAGCCCCAGCATTTT | CASSPLDSNQPQHF
TRBD1 | TRBJ2-1 | TRBV5-5 | - | TGTGCCAGCAGCGAGAACCGGGACAGGCAGTTCTTC | CASSENRDRQFF
TRBD1 | TRBJ1-2 | TRBV19 | - | TGTGCCAGTAGTATAGGAGGACAGGGCGGTGGCTACACCTTC | CASSIGGQGGGYTF
- | TRBJ1-6 | TRBV27 | - | TGTGCCAGCAGTGCTTTGTATAGCAATTCACCCCTCCACTTT | CASSALYSNSPLHF
- | TRBJ2-5 | TRBV7-9 | - | TGTGCCAGCAGCTTAAGTTGGGCAGGTCAAGAGACCCAGTACTTC | CASSLSWAGQETQYF
- | TRBJ1-5 | TRBV9 | - | TGTGCCAGCAGCGTAGTAACAGGGCGTCAGCCCCAGCATTTT | CASSVVTGRQPQHF
- | TRBJ2-1 | TRBV12-5 | - | TGTGCTAGTGGTGACTTTGGGGAGCAGTTCTTC | CASGDFGEQFF
TRBD2 | TRBJ2-1 | TRBV7-3 | few | TGTGCCAGCAGCTTAAAGCGGGGGCCTAATGAGCAGTTCTTC | CASSLKRGPNEQFF
- | TRBJ1-1 | TRBV21-1 | - | TGTGCCAGCTGGGACAGGCTGGCTTTCTTT | CASWDRLAFF
TRBD2 | TRBJ2-7 | TRBV5-4 | - | TGTGCCAGCAGCGCGCTTTTTATGCAGGCGGGAGGGATTCAGGACGAGCAGTACTTC | CASSALFMQAGGIQDEQYF
- | TRBJ2-1 | TRBV5-4 | - | TGTGCCAGCAGCTCCCAGGGCACCTTATACAATGAGCAGTTCTTC | CASSSQGTLYNEQFF
TRBD1 | TRBJ1-2 | TRBV5-5 | - | TGTGCCAGCAGACGATCGACAGGGACCAACTATGGCTACACCTTC | CASRRSTGTNYGYTF
- | TRBJ2-2 | TRBV25-1 | - | TGTGCCAGCAGTGACTATCAGGGTACCGGGGAGCTGTTTTTT | CASSDYQGTGELFF
- | TRBJ2-7 | TRBV7-2 | - | TGTGCCAGCAGCTTAGACGGGTCTTACGAGCAGTACTTC | CASSLDGSYEQYF
- | TRBJ2-1 | TRBV5-4 | - | TGTGCCAGCAGCTTGGACGGGTCCGGATCTCAGTTCTTC | CASSLDGSGSQFF
- | TRBJ2-7 | TRBV19 | - | TGTGCCAGTAGTGGGCCACGCAGGTACGAGCAGTACTTC | CASSGPRRYEQYF
- | TRBJ2-1 | TRBV20-1 | - | TGCAGTGCTAGAATGAGGGATGAGCAGTTCTTC | CSARMRDEQFF
- | TRBJ2-1 | TRBV7-8 | - | TGTGCCAGCAGGGACAAACAGGCGTTTAGAGTGAGCAGTGAGCAGTTCTTC | CASRDKQAFRVSSEQFF
- | TRBJ1-2 | TRBV6-5 | - | TGTGCCAGCAGTTCAGCGGGGCAGGATTATGGCTACACCTTC | CASSSAGQDYGYTF
TRBD1 | TRBJ2-7 | TRBV7-8 | once | TGTGCCAGCAGCACCAGACAGGGAATCCGGCAGTACTTC | CASSTRQGIRQYF
- | TRBJ2-2 | TRBV6-5 | once | TGTGCCAGCAGCTACAATGGGCCCCTAGGGGGAGGGGAGCTGTTTTTT | CASSYNGPLGGGELFF
TRBD1 | TRBJ2-7 | TRBV18 | - | TGTGCCAGCTCCCCCTTTGCGGACAGGGTCTCTAGCGAGCAGTACTTC | CASSPFADRVSSEQYF
- | TRBJ1-5 | TRBV21-1 | - | TGTGCCAGCAGCGCCCGGACAGGGGTTGGAGGCAATCAGCCCCAGCATTTT | CASSARTGVGGNQPQHF
- | TRBJ2-1 | TRBV18 | once | TGTGCCAGCTCACCTCCCACTTACAATGAGCAGTTCTTC | CASSPPTYNEQFF
- | TRBJ2-3 | TRBV11-3 | - | TGTGCCAGCAGCTGGAGAGGACAGCCGGTAGATACGCAGTATTTT | CASSWRGQPVDTQYF
TRBD2 | TRBJ2-3 | TRBV5-5 | - | TGTGCCAGCAGCGGGGGACTAGCGGGCCCAGATACGCAGTATTTT | CASSGGLAGPDTQYF
TRBD1 | TRBJ1-6 | TRBV9 | - | TGTGCCAGCAGACCAGGGGGTTATAATTCACCCCTCCACTTT | CASRPGGYNSPLHF
- | TRBJ1-4 | TRBV5-1 | once | TGCGCCAGCAGCTTGGCTTTGGCGGGTAATGAAAAACTGTTTTTT | CASSLALAGNEKLFF
TRBD1 | TRBJ1-2 | TRBV4-1 | - | TGCGCCAGCAGCCAAGGGACAGGCACTAACTATGGCTACACCTTC | CASSQGTGTNYGYTF
TRBD1 | TRBJ2-7 | TRBV5-1 | - | TGCGCCAGCAGCTTGGAAGGGGGCCCCAGCGAGCAGTACTTC | CASSLEGGPSEQYF
TRBD1 | TRBJ1-6 | TRBV27 | - | TGTGCCAGCAGTTTAGGACAGGGGCACAATTCACCCCTCCACTTT | CASSLGQGHNSPLHF
- | TRBJ1-3 | TRBV9 | - | TGTGCCAGCAGCGTACTGGGAGTTGACTCCGGAAACACCATATATTTT | CASSVLGVDSGNTIYF
- | TRBJ2-7 | TRBV7-3 | - | TGTGCCAGCAGCTTAATGGGCGGACGGGGCTACGAGCAGTACTTC | CASSLMGGRGYEQYF
TRBD1 | TRBJ2-7 | TRBV12-3/TRBV12-4 | - | TGTGCCAGCAGTTCGAAAGACAGGGCTGGGCAGTACTTC | CASSSKDRAGQYF
- | TRBJ1-5 | TRBV15 | - | TGTGCCACCAGCACCCAGAATCAGCCCCAGCATTTT | CATSTQNQPQHF
- | TRBJ1-2 | TRBV30 | - | TGTGCCTGGAGCCCAGGGTCGCTGAACTATGGCTACACCTTC | CAWSPGSLNYGYTF
- | TRBJ1-1 | TRBV28 | - | TGTGCCAGCAGTTTAGTCGATCCGGAGGAAGCTTTCTTT | CASSLVDPEEAFF
TRBD1 | TRBJ2-1 | TRBV7-2 | - | TGTGCCAGCAGCCAGGGGACAGGGAGGACAGACAATGAGCAGTTCTTC | CASSQGTGRTDNEQFF
- | TRBJ2-7 | TRBV7-9 | - | TGTGCCAGCAGCTCCCCCGCAGGGTTGATCTACGAGCAGTACTTC | CASSSPAGLIYEQYF
TRBD2 | TRBJ2-7 | TRBV6-5 | - | TGTGCCAGCAGTTACTCGGGCGGGAGAGGTTCCGACGAGCAGTACTTC | CASSYSGGRGSDEQYF
- | TRBJ1-6 | TRBV7-8 | - | TGTGCCAGCAGCTTAGGGGCAGGGCATAATTCACCCCTCCACTTT | CASSLGAGHNSPLHF
- | TRBJ2-1 | TRBV7-2 | once | TGTGCCAGCAGCTTAATAACAGGGTCGGGAAACAATGAGCAGTTCTTC | CASSLITGSGNNEQFF
TRBD1 | TRBJ1-4 | TRBV6-1 | - | TGTGCCAGCAGTGATCGGACAGGGGATGTAGAAAAACTGTTTTTT | CASSDRTGDVEKLFF
- | TRBJ2-2 | TRBV5-5 | - | TGTGCCAGCAGCTCGGTTAAGTCGAAGACCGGGGAGCTGTTTTTT | CASSSVKSKTGELFF
TRBD1 | TRBJ2-3 | TRBV3-1/TRBV3-2 | - | TGTGCCAGCAGCCGCTTGACAGGGCGGACAGATACGCAGTATTTT | CASSRLTGRTDTQYF
TRBD1 | TRBJ2-2 | TRBV29-1 | once | TGCAGCGGTGGGCCGGGACAGGGAGGTCGGGAGCTGTTTTTT | CSGGPGQGGRELFF
- | TRBJ2-7 | TRBV30 | few | TGTGCCTGGAGGAGGGGCGGGGGCCGCTCCTACGAGCAGTACTTC | CAWRRGGGRSYEQYF
TRBD1 | TRBJ1-2 | TRBV7-2 | - | TGTGCCAGCAGCTCGGGACAGGGTGGTGGCTACACCTTC | CASSSGQGGGYTF
- | TRBJ1-3 | TRBV5-1 | - | TGCGCCAGCAGCTTGGATAGAGACACCATATATTTT | CASSLDRDTIYF
TRBD1 | TRBJ2-7 | TRBV6-6 | - | TGTGCCAGCAGTTACGGGACAGGGGGCTCCTACGAGCAGTACTTC | CASSYGTGGSYEQYF
TRBD2 | TRBJ2-3 | TRBV5-4 | - | TGTGCCAGCAGCTTGGAACTAGCGGGGGGAAGTACGCAGTATTTT | CASSLELAGGSTQYF